Detailed here is one T cell receptor beta chain. Its antigen is undetermined. This record belongs to a study of post-analysis software for immune sequencing data. This CDR3 comprises 16 residues. The germline gives CDR1 MDHEN, CDR2 SYDVKM. V shed 6 bases, J shed 0 bases, and the junction held 7 bases outside the gene matches. Study results and limitations: Patients showed TRBV5-6, TRBV5-1 and TRBV20-1 among five TRBV segments more frequent than in controls. Strong co-clustering by F measure was evident for samples that had been prepared in the same batch.

Incorporated into the TCR beta cDNA libraries were unique molecular identifiers, which served to reduce PCR and sequencing biases. The authors obtained roughly 0.5 million cDNA molecules from around 0.96 to 9.9 million T cells. TCRdb re-called the PCR reads with MiXCR, one entry per CDR3 protein. Found here are hundreds of thousands of distinct CDR3 sequences, around 27% of them singletons; the top ten hold around 0.6%. The TCR was taken from a girl aged 5-17 years with multiple sclerosis. Sample: blood. The V call is TRBV28, the J call TRBJ2-3; TRBD2 agrees at 9 bases. The CDR3 coding sequence is TGTGCCAGCAGCCCCGGGCGGGGGGGAAGCACAGATACGCAGTATTTT. Translated, it gives CASSPGRGGSTDTQYF.